This is a list of T cell receptor beta chains from one sample in a study of T cells in localized non-small cell lung cancer. Profiled with immunoSEQ multiplex PCR; TCRdb holds only in-frame clones, not every one. The sample holds about 2,900 clones, approximately 25% seen once. This material consisted of lung tumor tissue, taken before any cancer treatment. The receptors were gathered from a man aged 40-75 years with stage I lung adenocarcinoma. The CDR3 runs from the conserved cysteine through the conserved F or W. The order of the fields is V gene, J gene, clone size, D gene, CDR3 protein, CDR3 DNA. The D gene is left open where the match is weak. The listing skips clone size in some rows; elsewhere it reads once, few, many or a size class.

V: TRBV19
J: TRBJ2-5
size: few
D: TRBD1
CDR3: CASSKQGMGQETQYF
DNA: TGTGCCAGTAGTAAACAGGGGATGGGCCAAGAGACCCAGTACTTC

V: TRBV6-8
J: TRBJ1-5
size: NA
D: NA
CDR3: CASRNPENQPQHF
DNA: TGTGCCAGCAGGAACCCGGAAAATCAGCCCCAGCATTTT

V: TRBV10-2
J: TRBJ1-4
size: NA
D: NA
CDR3: CASSGTNEKLFF
DNA: TGCGCCAGCAGTGGAACTAATGAAAAACTGTTTTTT

V: TRBV11-3
J: TRBJ1-2
size: few
D: NA
CDR3: CASSLSGQTANYGYTF
DNA: TGTGCCAGCAGCTTATCCGGGCAGACAGCTAACTATGGCTACACCTTC

V: TRBV11-3
J: TRBJ1-2
size: medium-sized
D: NA
CDR3: CASSSYEPRSNYGYTF
DNA: TGTGCCAGCAGCTCCTACGAGCCGAGGTCTAACTATGGCTACACCTTC

V: TRBV28
J: TRBJ1-1
size: few
D: NA
CDR3: CASSQQKGWITEAFF
DNA: TGTGCCAGCAGCCAACAAAAAGGGTGGATCACTGAAGCTTTCTTT

V: TRBV1
J: TRBJ2-1
size: few
D: NA
CDR3: CASSQRTASGLSYNEQFF
DNA: TGCGCCAGCAGCCAGCGTACTGCTAGCGGGCTCTCCTACAATGAGCAGTTCTTC

V: TRBV9
J: TRBJ2-1
size: few
D: NA
CDR3: CASRDSSYNEQFF
DNA: TGTGCCAGCAGGGATTCATCCTACAATGAGCAGTTCTTC

V: TRBV11-3
J: TRBJ1-2
size: NA
D: NA
CDR3: CASSLNAGSLGYTF
DNA: TGTGCCAGCAGCTTAAACGCAGGGTCTCTTGGCTACACCTTC

V: TRBV11-3
J: TRBJ2-2
size: medium-sized
D: NA
CDR3: CASSLNRAGGELFF
DNA: TGTGCCAGCAGCCTCAATAGGGCCGGCGGGGAGCTGTTTTTT

V: TRBV29-1
J: TRBJ1-2
size: NA
D: NA
CDR3: CSVDLSKGGYTF
DNA: TGCAGCGTTGATTTGTCAAAAGGAGGCTACACCTTC

V: TRBV10-2
J: TRBJ2-6
size: NA
D: NA
CDR3: CASVRGQGFGANVLTF
DNA: TGCGCCAGCGTTAGGGGACAAGGATTTGGGGCCAACGTCCTGACTTTC

V: TRBV9
J: TRBJ1-2
size: NA
D: TRBD1
CDR3: CASRSQGAAGGYTF
DNA: TGTGCCAGCCGGTCACAGGGGGCGGCCGGGGGCTACACCTTC

V: TRBV11-3
J: TRBJ2-2
size: few
D: NA
CDR3: CASSLRENTGELFF
DNA: TGTGCCAGCAGCCTCAGGGAGAACACCGGGGAGCTGTTTTTT

V: TRBV11-3
J: TRBJ1-1
size: NA
D: TRBD1
CDR3: CASSAWDRANTEAFF
DNA: TGTGCCAGCAGCGCTTGGGACAGGGCCAACACTGAAGCTTTCTTT

V: TRBV6-8
J: TRBJ2-7
size: NA
D: TRBD2
CDR3: CASSRSGGALEQYF
DNA: TGTGCCAGCAGTCGAAGCGGGGGGGCCCTCGAGCAGTACTTC

V: TRBV9
J: TRBJ2-1
size: few
D: TRBD2
CDR3: CASSSGVDNEQFF
DNA: TGTGCCAGTTCTAGCGGGGTAGACAATGAGCAGTTCTTC

V: TRBV19
J: TRBJ2-2
size: few
D: NA
CDR3: CAAGMNTGELFF
DNA: TGTGCCGCGGGGATGAACACCGGGGAGCTGTTTTTT

V: TRBV6-1
J: TRBJ1-5
size: few
D: NA
CDR3: CASSEAHGGEWPQHF
DNA: TGTGCCAGCAGTGAAGCGCACGGGGGTGAATGGCCCCAGCATTTT

V: TRBV6-8
J: TRBJ1-4
size: NA
D: NA
CDR3: CASSYSGRGEKLFF
DNA: TGTGCCAGCAGTTACTCAGGGAGGGGTGAAAAACTGTTTTTT

V: TRBV6-8
J: TRBJ2-7
size: few
D: TRBD2
CDR3: CASSVREPPYEQYF
DNA: TGTGCCAGCAGTGTGCGGGAGCCGCCTTACGAGCAGTACTTC

V: TRBV11-3
J: TRBJ2-7
size: many
D: NA
CDR3: CASSLEAPYYEQYF
DNA: TGTGCCAGCAGCTTGGAGGCACCCTACTACGAGCAGTACTTC

V: TRBV6-1
J: TRBJ1-2
size: NA
D: NA
CDR3: CASSEALGGGYTF
DNA: TGTGCCAGCAGTGAAGCGCTGGGGGGTGGCTACACCTTC

V: TRBV9
J: TRBJ2-5
size: NA
D: NA
CDR3: CASSPQGRAQYF
DNA: TGTGCCAGCAGCCCCCAGGGAAGGGCCCAGTACTTC

V: TRBV6-8
J: TRBJ2-1
size: NA
D: NA
CDR3: CASSVQGWGVYEQFF
DNA: TGTGCCAGCAGTGTCCAGGGCTGGGGAGTATATGAGCAGTTCTTC

V: TRBV18
J: TRBJ2-2
size: NA
D: TRBD1
CDR3: CASSPLRQGAPATGELFF
DNA: TGTGCCAGCTCACCACTTAGACAGGGGGCGCCGGCCACCGGGGAGCTGTTTTTT

V: TRBV11-3
J: TRBJ2-7
size: NA
D: NA
CDR3: CASSLESGTYEQYF
DNA: TGTGCCAGCAGCTTGGAGTCGGGGACCTACGAGCAGTACTTC

V: TRBV11-3
J: TRBJ2-1
size: few
D: NA
CDR3: CASSFRGPHNEQFF
DNA: TGTGCCAGCAGCTTCAGGGGTCCTCACAATGAGCAGTTCTTC